Listed below are T cell receptor beta chains from one sample, sequenced in a study of T cell responses to AZD1222 COVID-19 vaccine. Sequencing used immunoSEQ multiplex PCR; TCRdb keeps in-frame clones, though not all of them. The sample yields about 160,000 clones, 90% seen once. This specimen consisted of peripheral blood, obtained on day 0 of AZD1222 vaccination. The receptors shown here come from an adult in good health. Each CDR3 is given with its conserved first and last residue. D genes are given only for firm matches.

v_call: TRBV6-2/TRBV6-3; d_call: TRBD2; cdr3_aa: CASSYSRLAVYF
v_call: TRBV12-3/TRBV12-4; d_call: .; cdr3_aa: CASRPGANTEAFF
v_call: TRBV27; d_call: .; cdr3_aa: CASSQGGIVTEAFF
v_call: TRBV7-2; d_call: .; cdr3_aa: CASTPSGHSYEQYF
v_call: TRBV28; d_call: TRBD1; cdr3_aa: CASRAGQVANSPLHF
v_call: TRBV2; d_call: TRBD1; cdr3_aa: CASNPFPTGASSTNEKLFF
v_call: TRBV3-1/TRBV3-2; d_call: .; cdr3_aa: CASSHTGSGTGELFF
v_call: TRBV9; d_call: .; cdr3_aa: CASSAGWVLGYTF
v_call: TRBV28; d_call: .; cdr3_aa: CASSPGIGNTEAFF
v_call: TRBV9; d_call: TRBD1; cdr3_aa: CASSQQGALMRYTEAFF
v_call: TRBV27; d_call: .; cdr3_aa: CASMLQVGGEQYF
v_call: TRBV2; d_call: .; cdr3_aa: CASSRSTHTQYF
v_call: TRBV4-1; d_call: .; cdr3_aa: CASSQGPEQFF
v_call: TRBV19; d_call: .; cdr3_aa: CASRVAPNGGGQPQHF
v_call: TRBV19; d_call: .; cdr3_aa: CASKGYTF
v_call: TRBV28; d_call: .; cdr3_aa: CASGGRYNYGYTF
v_call: TRBV30; d_call: .; cdr3_aa: CAWRTQWNTEAFF